This entry lists 3 T cell receptor beta chains sequenced from one sample in a study of T cell responses to AZD1222 COVID-19 vaccine. Libraries were prepared by immunoSEQ multiplex PCR; TCRdb keeps only in-frame clonotypes and omits some of them. This table has 130,000 to 150,000 clones, roughly 86% appearing once. Here the sequenced sample was peripheral blood, taken 28 days after the second AZD1222 dose. These receptors all come from an adult who received the AZD1222 COVID-19 vaccine.

The V and J genes are TRBV27 and TRBJ2-3, with no clear D. Germline V gene sequence: CDR1 MNHEY, CDR2 SMNVEV (reference sequence). Trimming pared 5 bases from V and 1 base from J, leaving 13 bases between. This CDR3 is built from 15 residues. The CDR3 DNA sequence: TGTGCCAGCAGTCCCACTCCCGGCCGCACAGATACGCAGTATTTT. It codes for CASSPTPGRTDTQYF.

The rearrangement links TRBV5-1 to TRBJ2-7; 10 bases are shared with TRBD1. The CDR3 extends over 14 amino acids. The germline V gene has CDR1 SGHRS and CDR2 YFSETQ. With V trimmed by 4 bases and J by 4 bases, 5 bases remained unmatched. The CDR3 DNA sequence: TGCGCCAGCAGCCCCGGGACAGGGGAGTACGAGCAGTACTTC. Translating gives CASSPGTGEYEQYF.

The gene calls are TRBV4-1 and TRBJ1-1; TRBD1 is a possible D gene (5 bases). V was shortened by 1 base and J by 1 base, with 7 bases between the two germline ends. The CDR3 runs 14 residues. In germline, CDR1 is MGHRA, CDR2 YSYEKL. CDR3 nucleotide sequence: TGCGCCAGCAGCCAAGGGGGCAAGAACACTGAAGCTTTCTTT. Its protein is CASSQGGKNTEAFF.